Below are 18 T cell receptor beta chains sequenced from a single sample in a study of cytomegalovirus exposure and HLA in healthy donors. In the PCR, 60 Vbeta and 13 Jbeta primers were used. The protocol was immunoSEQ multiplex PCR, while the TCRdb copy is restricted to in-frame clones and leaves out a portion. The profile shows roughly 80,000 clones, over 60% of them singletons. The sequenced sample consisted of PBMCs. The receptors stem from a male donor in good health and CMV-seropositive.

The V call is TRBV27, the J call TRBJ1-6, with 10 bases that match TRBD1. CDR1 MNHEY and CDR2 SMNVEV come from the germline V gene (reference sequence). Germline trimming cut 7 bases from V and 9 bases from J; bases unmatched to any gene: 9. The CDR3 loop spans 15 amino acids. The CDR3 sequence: CASTPRDRGPSPLHF. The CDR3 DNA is TGTGCCAGCACCCCCCGGGACAGGGGACCTTCACCCCTCCACTTT.

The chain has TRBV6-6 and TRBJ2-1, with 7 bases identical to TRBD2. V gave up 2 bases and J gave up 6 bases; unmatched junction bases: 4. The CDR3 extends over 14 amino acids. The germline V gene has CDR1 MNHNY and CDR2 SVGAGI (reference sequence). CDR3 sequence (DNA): TGTGCCAGCAGTTACCAATCTAGCGGCAATGAGCAGTTCTTC. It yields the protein CASSYQSSGNEQFF.

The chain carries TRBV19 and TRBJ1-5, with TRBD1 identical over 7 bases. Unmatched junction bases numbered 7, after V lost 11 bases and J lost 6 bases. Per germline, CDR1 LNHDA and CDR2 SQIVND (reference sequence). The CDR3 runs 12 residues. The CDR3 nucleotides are TGTGCCCTAGGGGCAGGGGGTCAGCCCCAGCATTTT. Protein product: CALGAGGQPQHF.

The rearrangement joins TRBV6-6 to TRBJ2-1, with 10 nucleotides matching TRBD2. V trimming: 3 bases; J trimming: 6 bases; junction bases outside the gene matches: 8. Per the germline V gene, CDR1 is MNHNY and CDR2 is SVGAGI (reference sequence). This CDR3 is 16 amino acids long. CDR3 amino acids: CASSYLKRGGPNEQFF. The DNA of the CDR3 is TGTGCCAGCAGTTATCTGAAGCGGGGGGGCCCCAATGAGCAGTTCTTC.

The CDR3 here is CASSPPLEKDTQYF. Written as DNA, the CDR3 is TGTGCCAGCAGCCCACCCCTCGAGAAAGATACGCAGTATTTT. V is TRBV5-6 and J is TRBJ2-3; D ambiguous. Trimming left V 4 bases short and J 5 bases short, with 14 bases between. CDR1 and CDR2 from the germline V gene are SGHDT and YYEEEE. CDR3 length: 14 amino acids.

In nucleotides, the CDR3 is TGTGCCAGCGGTACAGGGTTTCCCCTTAACATTCAGTACTTC. This gives the protein CASGTGFPLNIQYF. J is TRBJ2-4 and V is TRBV2, with D maybe TRBD1 (6 bases). CDR3 length: 14 residues. Germline CDR1 and CDR2: SNHLY and FYNNEI. Trimming took off 8 bases at V and 7 bases at J, with 18 bases between the two ends.

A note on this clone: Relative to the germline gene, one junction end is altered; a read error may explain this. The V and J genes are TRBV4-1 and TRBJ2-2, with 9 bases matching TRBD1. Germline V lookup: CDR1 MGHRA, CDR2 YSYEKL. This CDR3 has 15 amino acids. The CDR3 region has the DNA TGCGCCAGCAGCCACGGACAGGGGATGGGGGGGGCGCTGTTTTTT. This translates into CASSHGQGMGGALFF.

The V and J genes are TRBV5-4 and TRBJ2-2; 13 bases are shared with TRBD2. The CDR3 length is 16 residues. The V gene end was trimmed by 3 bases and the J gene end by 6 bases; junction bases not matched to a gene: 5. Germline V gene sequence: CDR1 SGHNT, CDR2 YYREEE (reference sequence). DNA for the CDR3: TGTGCCAGCAGCTCACTAGCGGGGGGGTTTCCCGGGGAGCTGTTTTTT. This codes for CASSSLAGGFPGELFF. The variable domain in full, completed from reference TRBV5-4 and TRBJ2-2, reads ETGVTQSPTHLIKTRGQQVTLRCSSQSGHNTVSWYQQALGQGPQFIFQYYREEENGRGNFPPRFSGLQFPNYSSELNVNALELDDSALYLCASSSLAGGFPGELFFGEGSRLTVL.

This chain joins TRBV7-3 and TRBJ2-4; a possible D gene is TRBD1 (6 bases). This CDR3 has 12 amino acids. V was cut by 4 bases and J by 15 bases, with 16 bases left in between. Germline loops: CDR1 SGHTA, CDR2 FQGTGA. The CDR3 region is CASSSHLGAAYF. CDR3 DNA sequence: TGTGCCAGCAGCTCCCATTTGGGGGCCGCGTACTTC.

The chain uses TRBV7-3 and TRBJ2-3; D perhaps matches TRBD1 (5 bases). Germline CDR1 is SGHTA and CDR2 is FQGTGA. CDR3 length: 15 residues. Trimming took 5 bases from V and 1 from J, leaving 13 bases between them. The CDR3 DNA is TGTGCCAGCAGCCCCCAGGGTGTTGGCACAGATACGCAGTATTTT. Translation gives CASSPQGVGTDTQYF.

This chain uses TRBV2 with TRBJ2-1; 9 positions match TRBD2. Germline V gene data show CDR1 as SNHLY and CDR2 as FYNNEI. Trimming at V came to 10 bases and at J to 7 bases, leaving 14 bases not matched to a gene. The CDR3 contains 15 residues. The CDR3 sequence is CATAPRAGGENEQFF. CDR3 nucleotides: TGTGCCACCGCCCCGCGAGCGGGAGGCGAAAATGAGCAGTTCTTC.

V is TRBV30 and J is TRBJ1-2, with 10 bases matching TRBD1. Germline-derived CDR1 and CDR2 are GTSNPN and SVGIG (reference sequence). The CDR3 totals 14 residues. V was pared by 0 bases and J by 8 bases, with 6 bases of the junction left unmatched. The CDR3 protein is CAWSVSRDRGGYTF. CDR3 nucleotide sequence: TGTGCCTGGAGTGTATCCCGGGACAGGGGCGGCTACACCTTC.

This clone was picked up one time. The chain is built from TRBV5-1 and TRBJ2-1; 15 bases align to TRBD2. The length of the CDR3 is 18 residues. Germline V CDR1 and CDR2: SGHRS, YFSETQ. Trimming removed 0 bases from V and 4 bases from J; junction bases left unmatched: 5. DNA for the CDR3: TGCGCCAGCAGCTTGGTCGGACTAGCGGGAGGGAGTTACAATGAGCAGTTCTTC. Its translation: CASSLVGLAGGSYNEQFF.

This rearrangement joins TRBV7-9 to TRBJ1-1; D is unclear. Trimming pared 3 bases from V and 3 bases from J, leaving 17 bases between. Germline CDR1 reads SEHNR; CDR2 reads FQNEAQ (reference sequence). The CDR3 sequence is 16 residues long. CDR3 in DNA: TGTGCCAGCAGCTTTGGTAAACTGATCGATTACACTGAAGCTTTCTTT. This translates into CASSFGKLIDYTEAFF. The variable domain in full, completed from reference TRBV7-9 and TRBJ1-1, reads DTGVSQNPRHKITKRGQNVTFRCDPISEHNRLYWYRQTLGQGPEFLTYFQNEAQLEKSRLLSDRFSAERPKGSFSTLEIQRTEQGDSAMYLCASSFGKLIDYTEAFFGQGTRLTVV.

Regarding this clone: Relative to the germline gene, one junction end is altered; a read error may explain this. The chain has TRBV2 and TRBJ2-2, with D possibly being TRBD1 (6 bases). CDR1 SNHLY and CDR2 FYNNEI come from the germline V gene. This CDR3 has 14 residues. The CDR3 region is CVSRSGTNTGEPFF. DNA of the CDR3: TGTGTCAGCAGATCCGGGACAAACACCGGGGAGCCGTTTTTT. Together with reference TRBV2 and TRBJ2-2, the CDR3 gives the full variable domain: EPEVTQTPSHQVTQMGQEVILRCVPISNHLYFYWYRQILGQKVEFLVSFYNNEISEKSEIFDDQFSVERPDGSNFTLKIRSTKLEDSAMYFCVSRSGTNTGEPFFGEGSRLTVL.

CDR3 coding DNA: TGTGCCAGCAGTTCAGCACAGGGGGGTAGGGGAGGAGCTTTCTTT. This codes for CASSSAQGGRGGAFF. The rearrangement joins TRBV27 to TRBJ1-1, with 8 bases fitting TRBD1. V gave up 4 bases and J gave up 10 bases; unmatched junction bases: 14. The CDR3 has 15 residues. Germline V gene sequence: CDR1 MNHEY, CDR2 SMNVEV (reference sequence).

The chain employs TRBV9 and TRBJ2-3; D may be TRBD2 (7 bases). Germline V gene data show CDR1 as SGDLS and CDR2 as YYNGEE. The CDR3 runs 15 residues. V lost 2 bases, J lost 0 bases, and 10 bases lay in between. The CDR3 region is CASSVGGRSTDTQYF. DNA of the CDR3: TGTGCCAGCAGCGTGGGGGGGCGAAGCACAGATACGCAGTATTTT.

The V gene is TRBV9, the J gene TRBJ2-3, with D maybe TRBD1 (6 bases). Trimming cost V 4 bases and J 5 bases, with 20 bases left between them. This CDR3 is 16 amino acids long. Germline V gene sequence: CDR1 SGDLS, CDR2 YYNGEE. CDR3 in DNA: TGTGCCAGCAGCCCCAGAGGTGGATGGGACAAAGATACGCAGTATTTT. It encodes CASSPRGGWDKDTQYF.